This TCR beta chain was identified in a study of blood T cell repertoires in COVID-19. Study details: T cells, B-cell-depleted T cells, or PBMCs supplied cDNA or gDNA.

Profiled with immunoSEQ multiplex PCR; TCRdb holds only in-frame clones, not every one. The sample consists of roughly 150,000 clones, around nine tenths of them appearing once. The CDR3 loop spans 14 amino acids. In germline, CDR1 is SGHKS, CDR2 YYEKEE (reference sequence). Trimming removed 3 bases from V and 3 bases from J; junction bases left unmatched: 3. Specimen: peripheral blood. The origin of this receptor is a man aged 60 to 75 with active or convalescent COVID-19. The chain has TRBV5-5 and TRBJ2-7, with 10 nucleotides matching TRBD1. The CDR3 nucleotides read TGTGCCAGCAGCTACCGGGACAGGGGCTACGAGCAGTACTTC. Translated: CASSYRDRGYEQYF.